This T cell receptor (beta chain) stems from a study of T cell repertoires in cytomegalovirus infection. Study details: The authors used CMV epitopes that were HLA-C-restricted (recently identified) and HLA-B-restricted (well studied). Through public TCR beta signatures, both CMV infection and matching HLA type were indicated.

This clonotype occurred a few times. Its antigen is still unknown. TCRdb reanalysed the reads using MiXCR and keeps one entry per CDR3 protein. This table holds about 340,000 distinct CDR3 sequences, 25% to 30% found once. General study results and limits: Clonotype analysis showed dominance of the ex vivo response by HLA-C-restricted CMV-specific TCR beta clonotypes.

In germline, CDR1 is SEHNR, CDR2 FQNEAQ (reference sequence). There are 11 residues in the CDR3. Trimming removed 7 bases from V and 7 bases from J, with 10 bases in between. Specimen: cultured PBMCs, collected from culture after CMV antigen stimulation. V and J are TRBV7-9 and TRBJ1-1; no reliable D call. This receptor was identified in a human donor in good health (CMV status not recorded). Some clones in this sample may be carry-over from other donors' samples. The CDR3 nucleotides read TGTGCCAGCAAGGGAGAGGTTGAAGCTTTCTTT. Amino acids: CASKGEVEAFF.